This T cell receptor (beta chain) was captured by sequencing in a study of blood T cell repertoires in COVID-19. At the level of the study: Samples came from the United States, Italy and Spain, spanning acute and convalescent COVID-19.

Only in-frame clones appear in the TCRdb table, and some are missing; sequencing was by immunoSEQ multiplex PCR. The table has approximately 240,000 clones, approximately 90% seen once. Participants came from some 23 US areas, aged about 18 to 89 years. Donors of Cohort 3 who recovered were those that had two negative PCRs, clearance, or symptom resolution. Germline V gene lookup returns CDR1 MNHNS and CDR2 SASEGT. This CDR3 contains 11 residues. Trimming left V 3 bases short and J 10 bases short, with 9 bases between. J is TRBJ1-2 and V is TRBV6-1, with D perhaps matching TRBD1 (6 bases). The source is a woman aged 18 to 35 who had recovered from COVID-19. The sample comprised PBMCs or T cells enriched from blood (not recorded which). CDR3 in DNA: TGTGCCAGCAGTGAGAACAGGGACTACACCTTC. The encoded protein is CASSENRDYTF.